Listed below are T cell receptor beta chains from one sample, sequenced in a study of identical twins. Using its own MiXCR run on the 5' RACE reads, TCRdb lists one record per CDR3 protein. The table includes approximately 470,000 distinct CDR3 sequences, 14% detected once. This same sample was also taken into another study, of yellow fever vaccine responses in identical twins.

Sequenced input: CD4+ T cells sorted from blood. The receptors here all came from a woman aged 18-29 years in good health. The conserved cysteine and the conserved F or W are not part of the CDR3 here.

V,J,CDR3
TRBV19,TRBJ2-1,ASTRTVSYNEQF
TRBV5-4,TRBJ2-3,ASSLPSGGVVPDTQY
TRBV20-1,TRBJ1-3,SARDAQRNTIY
TRBV29-1,TRBJ2-2,SSQEGTGELF
TRBV15,TRBJ2-5,ATSRGLAGKKETQY
TRBV4-2,TRBJ2-3,AISPGRGSHADTQY
TRBV7-2,TRBJ2-1,ASTRTSGSNEQF
TRBV15,TRBJ1-1,ATRVKGNTEAF
TRBV3-1,TRBJ1-3,ASSQVQGRGNTIY
TRBV21-1,TRBJ2-3,ASSNGRSTDTQY
TRBV7-9,TRBJ2-1,ASASYNEQF
TRBV12-3/TRBV12-4,TRBJ2-7,ASSLGGLGGNIYEQY
TRBV20-1,TRBJ2-3,SAREAGLGITDTQY
TRBV7-3,TRBJ2-1,ACSLGTSGGLPYYNEQF
TRBV12-3/TRBV12-4,TRBJ2-1,ASSLAGFQF
TRBV6-5,TRBJ1-5,ASSLSRTDAQPQH
TRBV7-9,TRBJ2-1,ASSSRTSGSSYNEQF
TRBV20-1,TRBJ1-4,SAEDRLEKLF
TRBV20-1,TRBJ2-7,SASGRVTYEQY
TRBV6-2/TRBV6-3,TRBJ1-1,ASRDPGTVNTEAF
TRBV7-3,TRBJ2-1,ASSLWPGSSYNEQF
TRBV7-2,TRBJ2-5,ASSLAGGGPKETQY
TRBV12-3/TRBV12-4,TRBJ2-2,ASSLEWGGELF
TRBV12-3/TRBV12-4,TRBJ2-1,ASSSGTLPWEQF
TRBV25-1,TRBJ1-1,ASEQTGTGTVEV
TRBV5-1,TRBJ2-5,ASSPRTAGGGETQY
TRBV2,TRBJ2-3,ASSGRSSGGALSAQY
TRBV10-2,TRBJ2-7,ASSENGEQY
TRBV28,TRBJ2-7,ASIGRHRYEQY
TRBV20-1,TRBJ2-3,SAIAGEAPDTQY
TRBV20-1,TRBJ2-7,SARDLGLAGWDYEQY
TRBV4-1,TRBJ2-1,ASSQVGSKTYNEQF
TRBV5-6,TRBJ1-5,ASSLRRGNQPQH
TRBV20-1,TRBJ1-6,SARRAPPLH
TRBV12-3/TRBV12-4,TRBJ2-2,ASSLGGTANTGELF